The next 13 T cell receptor beta chains were all read from a single sample in a study of blood T cell repertoires in COVID-19. The protocol was immunoSEQ multiplex PCR, while the TCRdb copy is restricted to in-frame clones and leaves out a portion. The top ten hold about 6.3% of the sample, which has 100,000 or so clones, roughly 87% seen once. Sample: peripheral blood. These receptors came from a woman in her fifties or sixties with acute or convalescent COVID-19.

The rearrangement links TRBV2 to TRBJ2-5, with D unclear. The germline V gene encodes CDR1 SNHLY and CDR2 FYNNEI. Trimming cost V 3 bases and J 4 bases, with 15 bases left between them. The CDR3 is 15 residues long. The CDR3 here is CASSDVAALGETQYF. CDR3 bases: TGTGCCAGCAGTGATGTTGCGGCGCTGGGAGAGACCCAGTACTTC.

This clone has only a few counts. The rearrangement joins TRBV28 to TRBJ1-1; D unclear. This CDR3 region has 15 residues. Trimming took 7 bases from V and 1 from J, leaving 16 bases between them. CDR1 is MDHEN and CDR2 is SYDVKM in the germline V gene. CDR3 residues: CASTTGAGANTEAFF. As DNA, the CDR3 is TGTGCCAGCACCACGGGAGCAGGAGCGAACACTGAAGCTTTCTTT.

The chain recombines TRBV7-3 with TRBJ1-1; no reliable D call. V was pared by 5 bases and J by 5 bases, with 12 bases between. The CDR3 sequence is 13 residues long. The germline V gene has CDR1 SGHTA and CDR2 FQGTGA. CDR3 nucleotide sequence: TGTGCCAGCAGCACAACGCCGGGTACTGAAGCTTTCTTT. Amino acids: CASSTTPGTEAFF.

V is TRBV5-1 and J is TRBJ2-2; a weak D match, TRBD2 (6 bases). Between the trimmed V and J ends, which lost 3 bases and 0 bases, there was a span of 9 bases. The CDR3 is 15 amino acids. Germline CDR1 and CDR2: SGHRS and YFSETQ. The CDR3 sequence: CASSSGTANTGELFF. Here the CDR3 DNA reads TGCGCCAGCAGCTCCGGGACTGCGAACACCGGGGAGCTGTTTTTT.

The genes are TRBV5-1 and TRBJ1-2; TRBD1 matches at 10 bases. This CDR3 is built from 15 residues. Germline V CDR1 and CDR2: SGHRS, YFSETQ. J was trimmed by 6 bases and V by 0 bases; bases with no gene match: 5. The CDR3 protein is CASSLVGQGVDGYTF. The CDR3 region has the DNA TGCGCCAGCAGCTTGGTAGGACAGGGGGTTGATGGCTACACCTTC.

This clone was observed a few times. This sequence joins TRBV3-1 (or the pseudogene TRBV3-2) and TRBJ1-2, with D perhaps TRBD1 (6 bases). CDR1 is LGHDT, CDR2 YNNKEL, per germline (reference sequence). CDR3 length: 17 amino acids. Trimming took off 0 bases at V and 6 bases at J, with 20 bases between the two ends. CDR3 protein: CASSQDLGGLGADGYTF. DNA for the CDR3: TGTGCCAGCAGCCAAGATTTGGGAGGGCTGGGGGCCGATGGCTACACCTTC.

The V and J genes are TRBV5-1 and TRBJ2-1; D is perhaps TRBD2 (5 bases). Trimming shortened V by 0 bases and J by 3 bases, and 10 bases separated the two germline ends. CDR3 length equals 15 residues. Germline values: CDR1 SGHRS, CDR2 YFSETQ. The CDR3 nucleotides are TGCGCCAGCAGCTTGGATGAGCGGAACTACAATGAGCAGTTCTTC. This encodes CASSLDERNYNEQFF. Full variable domain (rest looked up from reference TRBV5-1 and TRBJ2-1): KAGVTQTPRYLIKTRGQQVTLSCSPISGHRSVSWYQQTPGQGLQFLFEYFSETQRNKGNFPGRFSGRQFSNSRSEMNVSTLELGDSALYLCASSLDERNYNEQFFGPGTRLTVL.

The chain is built from TRBV29-1 and TRBJ2-3; D call uncertain. The CDR3 consists of 11 residues. From germline, CDR1 is SQVTM and CDR2 ANQGSEA. V gave up 7 bases and J gave up 5 bases, with 10 bases separating them. CDR3 protein: CSAHPGDTQYF. For the CDR3, the DNA is TGCAGCGCCCACCCCGGAGATACGCAGTATTTT.

The table lists this clone with a few counts. The gene calls are TRBV3-1 (or the pseudogene TRBV3-2) and TRBJ1-4; D is undetermined. Trimming pared 5 bases from V and 8 bases from J, leaving 18 bases between. Germline loops: CDR1 LGHDT, CDR2 YNNKEL (reference sequence). This CDR3 is built from 15 residues. The DNA for the CDR3 is TGTGCCAGCAGCGAACGGGGAGGTAAAGAGGAAAAACTGTTTTTT. It specifies CASSERGGKEEKLFF.

The V gene is TRBV28, the J gene TRBJ1-3; D is uncertain. The germline V gene encodes CDR1 MDHEN and CDR2 SYDVKM. The CDR3 is 14 amino acids. The CDR3 is CATVPPNSGNTIYF. As DNA, the CDR3 is TGTGCTACTGTTCCCCCAAACTCTGGAAACACCATATATTTT.

The chain recombines TRBV5-5 with TRBJ1-6, with D tentatively TRBD1 (5 bases). Deletions cut 0 bases from V and 7 bases from J, with 8 bases between. Germline assignment: CDR1 SGHKS and CDR2 YYEKEE (reference sequence). The CDR3 extends over 14 amino acids. For the CDR3, the DNA is TGTGCCAGCAGCTTGGGGGCAGGGAATTCACCCCTCCACTTT. Translation: CASSLGAGNSPLHF.

The chain has TRBV5-1 and TRBJ1-4; D ambiguous. The CDR3 is 14 residues long. Per germline, CDR1 SGHRS and CDR2 YFSETQ. Trimming stripped 0 bases from V and 3 bases from J, with 6 bases between. The CDR3 DNA follows: TGCGCCAGCAGCTTGGTGCCGGCTAATGAAAAACTGTTTTTT. Translated, it gives CASSLVPANEKLFF.

CDR3 amino acids: CASSQRGGTGQPQHF. The CDR3 nucleotides read TGTGCCAGCTCCCAAAGGGGGGGTACGGGACAGCCCCAGCATTTT. The chain uses TRBV18 and TRBJ1-5, with a tentative D call TRBD1 (6 bases). The germline V gene encodes CDR1 KGHSH and CDR2 LQKENI. This CDR3 has 15 amino acids. V was shortened by 6 bases and J by 7 bases, with 19 bases between the two germline ends.